This T cell receptor (beta chain) was observed in a study of radiotherapy plus CTLA-4 blockade in lung cancer. Points from the study as a whole: Radiotherapy was combined with ipilimumab, and tumor-derived TCR clones then expanded in blood.

Data came from immunoSEQ multiplex PCR; TCRdb stores just in-frame clones and leaves some out. The sample consists of about 87,000 clones, around 84% of them appearing once. The CDR3 sequence is 13 residues long. Trimming took 0 bases from V and 1 from J, leaving 3 bases between them. Germline V CDR1 and CDR2: SGHVS, FQNEAQ. With ipilimumab providing CTLA-4 blockade, focal radiation was administered to patients who had chemo-refractory metastatic non-small-cell lung cancer. A note on this clone: Its specificity is unknown. A much larger clone lies a single base off, so this may be a read error.

This sequence was found in a human donor with non-small cell lung cancer that progressed on radiotherapy plus ipilimumab. The sample consisted of peripheral blood, taken from a patient treated with radiotherapy plus ipilimumab. This chain links TRBV7-8 with TRBJ1-2; D uncertain. CDR3: CASSLALNYGYTF. The CDR3 bases are TGTGCCAGCAGCTTAGCCCTTAACTATGGCTACACCTTC. Full variable domain (outside the CDR3, taken from reference TRBV7-8 and TRBJ1-2): GAGVSQSPRYKVAKRGQDVALRCDPISGHVSLFWYQQALGQGPEFLTYFQNEAQLDKSGLPSDRFFAERPEGSVSTLKIQRTQQEDSAVYLCASSLALNYGYTFGSGTRLTVV.